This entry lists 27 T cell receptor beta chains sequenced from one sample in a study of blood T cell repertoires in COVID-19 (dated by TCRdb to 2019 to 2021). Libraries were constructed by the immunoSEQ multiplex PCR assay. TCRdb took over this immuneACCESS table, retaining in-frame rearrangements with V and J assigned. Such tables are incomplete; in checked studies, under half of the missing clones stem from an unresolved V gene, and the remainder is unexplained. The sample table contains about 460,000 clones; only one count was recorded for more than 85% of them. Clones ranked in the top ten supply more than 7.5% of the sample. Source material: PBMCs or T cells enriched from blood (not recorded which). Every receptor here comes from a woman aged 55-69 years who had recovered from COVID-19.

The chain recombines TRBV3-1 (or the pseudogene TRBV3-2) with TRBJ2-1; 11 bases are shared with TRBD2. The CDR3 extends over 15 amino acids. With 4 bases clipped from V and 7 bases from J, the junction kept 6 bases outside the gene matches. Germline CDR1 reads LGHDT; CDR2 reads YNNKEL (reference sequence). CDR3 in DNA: TGTGCCAGCAGCCCCAGACTAGCGGGGACTAATGAGCAGTTCTTC. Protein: CASSPRLAGTNEQFF.

Here the CDR3 reads CASSQDPGGTFTGELFF. For the CDR3, the DNA is TGCGCCAGCAGCCAAGATCCGGGGGGGACCTTCACCGGGGAGCTGTTTTTT. The chain employs TRBV4-1 and TRBJ2-2, with TRBD2 identical over 8 bases. The CDR3 spans 17 residues. V lost 0 bases, J lost 4 bases, and 7 bases stayed unmatched. The V gene's germline CDR1 is MGHRA and CDR2 YSYEKL.

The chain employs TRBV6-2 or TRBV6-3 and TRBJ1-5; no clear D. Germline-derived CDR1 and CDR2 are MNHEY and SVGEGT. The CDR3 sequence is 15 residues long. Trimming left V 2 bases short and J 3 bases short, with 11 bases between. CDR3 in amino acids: CASSYEALINQPQHF. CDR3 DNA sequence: TGTGCCAGCAGTTACGAGGCACTGATCAATCAGCCCCAGCATTTT.

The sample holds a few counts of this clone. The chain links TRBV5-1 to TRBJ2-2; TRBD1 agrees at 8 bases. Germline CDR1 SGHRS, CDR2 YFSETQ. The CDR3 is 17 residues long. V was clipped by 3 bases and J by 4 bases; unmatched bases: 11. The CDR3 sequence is CASSSAGKQGGTGELFF. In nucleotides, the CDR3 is TGCGCCAGCAGCTCCGCCGGGAAACAGGGGGGCACCGGGGAGCTGTTTTTT. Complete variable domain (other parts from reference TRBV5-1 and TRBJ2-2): KAGVTQTPRYLIKTRGQQVTLSCSPISGHRSVSWYQQTPGQGLQFLFEYFSETQRNKGNFPGRFSGRQFSNSRSEMNVSTLELGDSALYLCASSSAGKQGGTGELFFGEGSRLTVL.

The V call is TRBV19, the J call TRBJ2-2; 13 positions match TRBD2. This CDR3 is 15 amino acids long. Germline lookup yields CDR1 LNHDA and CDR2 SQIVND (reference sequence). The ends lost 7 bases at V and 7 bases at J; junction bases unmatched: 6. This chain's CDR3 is CASKTSGGSIGELFF. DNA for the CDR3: TGTGCCAGTAAGACTAGCGGGGGGTCAATCGGGGAGCTGTTTTTT.

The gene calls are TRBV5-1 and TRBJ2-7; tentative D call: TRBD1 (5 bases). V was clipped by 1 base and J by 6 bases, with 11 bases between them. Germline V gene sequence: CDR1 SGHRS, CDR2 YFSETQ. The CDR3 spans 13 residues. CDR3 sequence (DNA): TGCGCCAGCAGCTTGACAGGAACGGGCGAGCAGTACGTC. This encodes CASSLTGTGEQYV.

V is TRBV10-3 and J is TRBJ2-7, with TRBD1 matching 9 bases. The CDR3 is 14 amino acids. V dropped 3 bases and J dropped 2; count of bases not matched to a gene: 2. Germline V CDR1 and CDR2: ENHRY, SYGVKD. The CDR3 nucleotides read TGTGCCATCAGTGATCGGACAGGGGCCTACGAGCAGTACGTC. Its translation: CAISDRTGAYEQYV.

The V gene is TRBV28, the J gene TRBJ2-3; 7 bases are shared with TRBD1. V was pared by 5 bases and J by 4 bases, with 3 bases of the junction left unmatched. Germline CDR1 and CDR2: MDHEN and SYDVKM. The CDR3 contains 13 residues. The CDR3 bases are TGTGCCAGCAGTACAGGGGTCCCAGATACGCAGTATTTT. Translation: CASSTGVPDTQYF.

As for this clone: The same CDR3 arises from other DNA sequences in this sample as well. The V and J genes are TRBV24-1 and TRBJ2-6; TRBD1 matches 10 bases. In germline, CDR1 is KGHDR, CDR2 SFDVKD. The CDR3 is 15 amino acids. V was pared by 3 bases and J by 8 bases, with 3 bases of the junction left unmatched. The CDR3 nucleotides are TGTGCCACCAGTGATCGGACAGGGGGGACCAACGTCCTGACTTTC. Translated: CATSDRTGGTNVLTF.

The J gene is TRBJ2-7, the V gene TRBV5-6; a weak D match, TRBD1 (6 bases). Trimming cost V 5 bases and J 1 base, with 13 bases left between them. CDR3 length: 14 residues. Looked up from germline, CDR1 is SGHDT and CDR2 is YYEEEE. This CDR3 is CASRHTGNSYEQYF. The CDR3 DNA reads TGTGCCAGCAGACACACAGGGAATTCCTACGAGCAGTACTTC.

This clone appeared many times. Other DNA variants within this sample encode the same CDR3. DNA for the CDR3: TGCGCCAGCAGCTTAGAGGGGGCGATGAACACTGAAGCTTTCTTT. This codes for CASSLEGAMNTEAFF. The rearrangement joins TRBV4-1 to TRBJ1-1; TRBD1 agrees at 7 bases. Trimming at V came to 5 bases and at J to 0 bases, leaving 6 bases not matched to a gene. Germline V lookup: CDR1 MGHRA, CDR2 YSYEKL. The CDR3 contains 15 residues.

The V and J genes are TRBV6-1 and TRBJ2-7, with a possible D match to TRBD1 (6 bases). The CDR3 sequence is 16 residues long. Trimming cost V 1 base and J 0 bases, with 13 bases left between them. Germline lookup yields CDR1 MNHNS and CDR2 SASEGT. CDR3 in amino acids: CASSEGYRAGSYEQYV. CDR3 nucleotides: TGTGCCAGCAGTGAAGGCTACAGGGCAGGCTCCTACGAGCAGTACGTC.

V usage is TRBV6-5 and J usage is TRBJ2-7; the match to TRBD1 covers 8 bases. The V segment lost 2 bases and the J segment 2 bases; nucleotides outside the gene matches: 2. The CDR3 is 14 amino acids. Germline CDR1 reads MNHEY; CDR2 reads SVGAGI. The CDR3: CASSYGTGAYEQYV. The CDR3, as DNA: TGTGCCAGCAGTTACGGGACAGGAGCCTACGAGCAGTACGTC.

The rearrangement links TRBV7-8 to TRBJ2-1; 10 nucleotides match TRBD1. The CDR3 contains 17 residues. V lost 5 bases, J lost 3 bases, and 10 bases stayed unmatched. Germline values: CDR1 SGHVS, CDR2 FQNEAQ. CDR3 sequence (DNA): TGTGCCAGCAGCCCCAAGAGGACAGGGGGACTCTACAATGAGCAGTTCTTC. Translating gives CASSPKRTGGLYNEQFF.

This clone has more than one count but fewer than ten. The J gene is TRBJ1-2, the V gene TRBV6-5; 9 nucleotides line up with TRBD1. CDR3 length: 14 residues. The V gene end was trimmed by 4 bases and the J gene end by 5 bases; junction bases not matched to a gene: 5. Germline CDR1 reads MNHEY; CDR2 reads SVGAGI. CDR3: CASSSGTGMYGYTF. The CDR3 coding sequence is TGTGCCAGCAGTTCCGGGACAGGGATGTATGGCTACACCTTC.

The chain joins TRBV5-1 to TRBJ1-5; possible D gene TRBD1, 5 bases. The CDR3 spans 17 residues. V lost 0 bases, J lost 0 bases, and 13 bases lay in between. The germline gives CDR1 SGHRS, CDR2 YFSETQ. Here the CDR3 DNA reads TGCGCCAGCAGCTTGGTCCCGACAGCTGTTAGCAATCAGCCCCAGCATTTT. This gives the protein CASSLVPTAVSNQPQHF.

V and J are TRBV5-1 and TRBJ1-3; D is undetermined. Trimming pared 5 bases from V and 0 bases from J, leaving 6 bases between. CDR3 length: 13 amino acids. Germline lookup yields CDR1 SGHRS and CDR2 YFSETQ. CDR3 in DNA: TGCGCCAGCAGTCGAGCCTCTGGAAACACCATATATTTT. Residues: CASSRASGNTIYF. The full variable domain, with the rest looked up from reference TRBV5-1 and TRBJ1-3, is KAGVTQTPRYLIKTRGQQVTLSCSPISGHRSVSWYQQTPGQGLQFLFEYFSETQRNKGNFPGRFSGRQFSNSRSEMNVSTLELGDSALYLCASSRASGNTIYFGEGSWLTVV.

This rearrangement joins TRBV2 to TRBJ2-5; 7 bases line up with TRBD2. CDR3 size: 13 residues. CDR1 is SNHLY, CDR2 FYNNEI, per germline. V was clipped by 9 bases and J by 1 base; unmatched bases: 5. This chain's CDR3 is CASARLAQETQYF. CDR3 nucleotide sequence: TGTGCCAGTGCTCGACTAGCCCAAGAGACCCAGTACTTC.

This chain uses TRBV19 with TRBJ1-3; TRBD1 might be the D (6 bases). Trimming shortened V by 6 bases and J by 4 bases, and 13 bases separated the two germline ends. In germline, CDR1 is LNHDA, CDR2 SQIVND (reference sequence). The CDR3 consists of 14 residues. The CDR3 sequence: CASRAQGSGNTIYF. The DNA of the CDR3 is TGTGCCAGTAGGGCACAGGGTTCGGGAAACACCATATATTTT.

For the CDR3, the DNA is TGTGCCAGCAGCTCGGGGGAGGCGGGGAAATCCTACAATGAGCAGTTCTTC. Protein: CASSSGEAGKSYNEQFF. This chain joins TRBV5-5 and TRBJ2-1; maybe TRBD2 (6 bases). Germline assignment: CDR1 SGHKS and CDR2 YYEKEE (reference sequence). The CDR3 extends over 17 amino acids. The V gene lost 3 bases and the J gene lost 1 base, with 17 bases spanning the gap.

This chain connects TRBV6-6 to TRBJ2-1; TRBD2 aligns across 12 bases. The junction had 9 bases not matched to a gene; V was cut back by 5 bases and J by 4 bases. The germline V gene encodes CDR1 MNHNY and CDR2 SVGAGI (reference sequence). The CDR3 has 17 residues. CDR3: CASSRYSGTSGYNEQFF. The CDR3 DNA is TGTGCCAGCAGTCGATATTCCGGGACTAGCGGGTACAATGAGCAGTTCTTC.

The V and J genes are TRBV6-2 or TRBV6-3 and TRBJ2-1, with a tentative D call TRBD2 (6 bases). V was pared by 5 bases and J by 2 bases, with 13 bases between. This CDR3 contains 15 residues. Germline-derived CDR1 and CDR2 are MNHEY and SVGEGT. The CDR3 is CASSPAGPAYNEQFF. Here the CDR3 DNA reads TGTGCCAGCAGTCCAGCGGGCCCCGCCTACAATGAGCAGTTCTTC.

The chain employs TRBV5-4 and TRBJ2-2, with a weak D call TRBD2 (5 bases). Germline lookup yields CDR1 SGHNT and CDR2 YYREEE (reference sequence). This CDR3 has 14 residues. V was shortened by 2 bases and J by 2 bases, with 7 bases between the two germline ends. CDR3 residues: CASSFGLNTGELFF. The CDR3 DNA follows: TGTGCCAGCAGCTTCGGACTTAACACCGGGGAGCTGTTTTTT.

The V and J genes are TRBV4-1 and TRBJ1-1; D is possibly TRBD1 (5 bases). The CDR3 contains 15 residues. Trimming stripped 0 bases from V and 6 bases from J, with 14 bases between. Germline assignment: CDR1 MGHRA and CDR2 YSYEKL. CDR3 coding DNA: TGCGCCAGCAGCCAAGATAGAAGGGGTTCGTCTGAAGCTTTCTTT. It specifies CASSQDRRGSSEAFF.

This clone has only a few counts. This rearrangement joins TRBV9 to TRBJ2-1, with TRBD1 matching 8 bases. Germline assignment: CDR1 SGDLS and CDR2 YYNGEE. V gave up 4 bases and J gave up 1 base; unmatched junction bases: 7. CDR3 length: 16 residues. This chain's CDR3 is CASSPRQGLSYNEQFF. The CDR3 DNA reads TGTGCCAGCAGCCCGAGACAGGGGCTTTCCTACAATGAGCAGTTCTTC.

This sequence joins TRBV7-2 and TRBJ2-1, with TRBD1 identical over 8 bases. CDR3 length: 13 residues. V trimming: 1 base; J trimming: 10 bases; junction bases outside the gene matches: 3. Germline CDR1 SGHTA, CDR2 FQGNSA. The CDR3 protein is CASSLGTGREQFF. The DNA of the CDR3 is TGTGCCAGCAGCTTAGGGACAGGGAGGGAGCAGTTCTTC.

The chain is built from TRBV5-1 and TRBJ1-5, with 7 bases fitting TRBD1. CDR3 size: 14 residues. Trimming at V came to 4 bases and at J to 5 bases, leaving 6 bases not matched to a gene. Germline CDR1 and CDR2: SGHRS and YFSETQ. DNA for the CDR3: TGCGCCAGCAGCATACAGGGGCTGGATCAGCCCCAGCATTTT. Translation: CASSIQGLDQPQHF. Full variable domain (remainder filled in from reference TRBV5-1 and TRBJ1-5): KAGVTQTPRYLIKTRGQQVTLSCSPISGHRSVSWYQQTPGQGLQFLFEYFSETQRNKGNFPGRFSGRQFSNSRSEMNVSTLELGDSALYLCASSIQGLDQPQHFGDGTRLSIL.